These T cell receptor beta chains were read from a single sample in a study of T cell repertoires in cytomegalovirus infection. TCRdb re-called the reads through MiXCR, storing one row per CDR3 protein. The sample lists about 130,000 distinct CDR3 sequences; roughly a quarter were seen once. No antigen has been identified for these receptors. The specimen sequenced was PBMCs, sequenced either directly or after in vitro stimulation (not recorded which). The receptors derive from a human donor in good health (CMV status not recorded). Some clones in this sample may be carry-over from other donors' samples. Both conserved end residues are part of each CDR3. A D gene is named only where the DNA matches it firmly. Size is stated for part of the rows, as once, few or many counts, or as a class when the clone is expanded.

CDR3 DNA: TGTGCCAGCAGTTGGGGCAGGAGCTCCTACGAGCAGTACTTC
CDR3 protein: CASSWGRSSYEQYF
D gene: .
clone size: few
J gene: TRBJ2-7
V gene: TRBV6-2/TRBV6-3

CDR3 DNA: TGTGCCAGCAGTCCTGGGACTAGCGGGAATTCGGGTACGCAGTATTTT
CDR3 protein: CASSPGTSGNSGTQYF
D gene: TRBD2
clone size: .
J gene: TRBJ2-3
V gene: TRBV12-3/TRBV12-4

CDR3 DNA: TGTGCCAGCAGTCTTCTCGCAGGGTTGAACACTGAAGCTTTCTTT
CDR3 protein: CASSLLAGLNTEAFF
D gene: .
clone size: many
J gene: TRBJ1-1
V gene: TRBV27

CDR3 DNA: TGTGCCAGCAGCTTGGGTCCTCCGGTCCGCTCCTACGAGCAGTACTTC
CDR3 protein: CASSLGPPVRSYEQYF
D gene: .
clone size: few
J gene: TRBJ2-7
V gene: TRBV5-4

CDR3 DNA: TGTGCCAGCAGTTACCGGACAGTCATGAGTAGCACCGGGGAGCTGTTTTTT
CDR3 protein: CASSYRTVMSSTGELFF
D gene: .
clone size: few
J gene: TRBJ2-2
V gene: TRBV6-5

CDR3 DNA: TGTGCCAGCAACGCCCGTCTAAATTCACCCCTCCACTTT
CDR3 protein: CASNARLNSPLHF
D gene: .
clone size: .
J gene: TRBJ1-6
V gene: TRBV9

CDR3 DNA: TGTGCCAGCAGACATTATCGCCCGGACAGGGGGCATCGGAGCAATCAGCCCCAGCATTTT
CDR3 protein: CASRHYRPDRGHRSNQPQHF
D gene: TRBD1
clone size: .
J gene: TRBJ1-5
V gene: TRBV28

CDR3 DNA: TGTGCCATCCCTCGACTCTTTCGCCAGAGCTCCTACAATGAGCAGTTCTTC
CDR3 protein: CAIPRLFRQSSYNEQFF
D gene: .
clone size: few
J gene: TRBJ2-1
V gene: TRBV6-4

CDR3 DNA: TGTGCCAGCAGTACTAGCGAGTACTACGAGCAGTACTTC
CDR3 protein: CASSTSEYYEQYF
D gene: TRBD2
clone size: .
J gene: TRBJ2-7
V gene: TRBV6-1

CDR3 DNA: TGTGCCAGTAGACGGACAGGGGGCATGGACACCGGGGAGCTGTTTTTT
CDR3 protein: CASRRTGGMDTGELFF
D gene: TRBD1
clone size: many
J gene: TRBJ2-2
V gene: TRBV19

CDR3 DNA: TGCAGTGCTCGGGTCGTACAAGAGACCCAGTACTTC
CDR3 protein: CSARVVQETQYF
D gene: .
clone size: few
J gene: TRBJ2-5
V gene: TRBV20-1

CDR3 DNA: TGTGCCAGCAGCCCGGGACAGGGGGTCTACAATGAGCAGTTCTTC
CDR3 protein: CASSPGQGVYNEQFF
D gene: TRBD1
clone size: many
J gene: TRBJ2-1
V gene: TRBV7-9

CDR3 DNA: TGTGCCAGCAGCTTACCCGGCGGGGCAGATACGCAGTATTTT
CDR3 protein: CASSLPGGADTQYF
D gene: .
clone size: few
J gene: TRBJ2-3
V gene: TRBV11-1

CDR3 DNA: TGTGCCAGCAGCTCGCTCGGGACAGGGAACACTGAAGCTTTCTTT
CDR3 protein: CASSSLGTGNTEAFF
D gene: TRBD1
clone size: few
J gene: TRBJ1-1
V gene: TRBV7-8

CDR3 DNA: TGTGCCAGCAGCACCCTCAGGATGAGGGCGGTTACCGGGGAGCTGTTTTTT
CDR3 protein: CASSTLRMRAVTGELFF
D gene: .
clone size: few
J gene: TRBJ2-2
V gene: TRBV6-2/TRBV6-3

CDR3 DNA: TGTGCCAGCAGCCCCTACGGCGGTGGGATCAGCTCCTACAATGAGCAGTTCTTC
CDR3 protein: CASSPYGGGISSYNEQFF
D gene: .
clone size: many
J gene: TRBJ2-1
V gene: TRBV7-3

CDR3 DNA: TGTGCCAGCAGCCCTGGACAGGGGACCAATCAGCCCCAGCATTTT
CDR3 protein: CASSPGQGTNQPQHF
D gene: TRBD1
clone size: .
J gene: TRBJ1-5
V gene: TRBV7-8

CDR3 DNA: TGTGCCAGCAGTGACAGGGGGTTAGGCAACTATGGCTACACCTTC
CDR3 protein: CASSDRGLGNYGYTF
D gene: TRBD1
clone size: few
J gene: TRBJ1-2
V gene: TRBV7-2

CDR3 DNA: TGTGCCAGCAGCCCCACACCGTCGGAGTATGAAAAACTGTTTTTT
CDR3 protein: CASSPTPSEYEKLFF
D gene: .
clone size: many
J gene: TRBJ1-4
V gene: TRBV7-2

CDR3 DNA: TGTGCCAGCAGCCCTCCGGGGATGCTAGCGGATCTCACAGATACGCAGTATTTT
CDR3 protein: CASSPPGMLADLTDTQYF
D gene: TRBD2
clone size: .
J gene: TRBJ2-3
V gene: TRBV4-2

CDR3 DNA: TGTGCCAGCAGCGGGGGACTTAGCGAGGGCTCACAATTCATGAACACTGAAGCTTTCTTT
CDR3 protein: CASSGGLSEGSQFMNTEAFF
D gene: .
clone size: .
J gene: TRBJ1-1
V gene: TRBV7-6

CDR3 DNA: TGTGCCAGCAGAGTTGGGGCTTCCGACGAGCAGTACTTC
CDR3 protein: CASRVGASDEQYF
D gene: .
clone size: .
J gene: TRBJ2-7
V gene: TRBV28

CDR3 DNA: TGTGCCAGCAGTTTCCCTCTGGAAGAGCAGTTCTTC
CDR3 protein: CASSFPLEEQFF
D gene: .
clone size: few
J gene: TRBJ2-1
V gene: TRBV12-3/TRBV12-4

CDR3 DNA: TGTGCCAGCAGCTTAGAGGTCCAGACCGGGGAGCTGTTTTTT
CDR3 protein: CASSLEVQTGELFF
D gene: .
clone size: .
J gene: TRBJ2-2
V gene: TRBV7-2

CDR3 DNA: TGTGCCAGCAGCACATACAGGGGGCTTAATCCCGGGGAGCTGTTTTTT
CDR3 protein: CASSTYRGLNPGELFF
D gene: TRBD1
clone size: few
J gene: TRBJ2-2
V gene: TRBV11-2

CDR3 DNA: TGTGCCAGCAGTTACTCTTACGACACAGATACGCAGTATTTT
CDR3 protein: CASSYSYDTDTQYF
D gene: .
clone size: .
J gene: TRBJ2-3
V gene: TRBV6-5

CDR3 DNA: TGTGCCAGCAGACTGGAGAGACTAGCGGGAGAAAACATTCAGTACTTC
CDR3 protein: CASRLERLAGENIQYF
D gene: TRBD2
clone size: many
J gene: TRBJ2-4
V gene: TRBV12-3/TRBV12-4

CDR3 DNA: TGTACGTCGAACCAACAGGGGAAAACCTACGAGCAGTACTTC
CDR3 protein: CTSNQQGKTYEQYF
D gene: TRBD1
clone size: .
J gene: TRBJ2-7
V gene: TRBV6-6

CDR3 DNA: TGTGCCAGCAGTTACGGGACTAGCTTCTACGAGCAGTACTTC
CDR3 protein: CASSYGTSFYEQYF
D gene: TRBD2
clone size: .
J gene: TRBJ2-7
V gene: TRBV6-6

CDR3 DNA: TGTGCCAGCAGCCCTCCGGGGGCCTACAATGAGCAGTTCTTC
CDR3 protein: CASSPPGAYNEQFF
D gene: .
clone size: many
J gene: TRBJ2-1
V gene: TRBV7-9

CDR3 DNA: TGTGCCAGCAGCGTAGAGCGATTTGGAAACACCATATATTTT
CDR3 protein: CASSVERFGNTIYF
D gene: .
clone size: few
J gene: TRBJ1-3
V gene: TRBV9

CDR3 DNA: TGTGCCAGCAGTTTTAAAGCGGGAGGGTCCCGGGGGGAGCAGTTCTTC
CDR3 protein: CASSFKAGGSRGEQFF
D gene: TRBD2
clone size: few
J gene: TRBJ2-1
V gene: TRBV12-3/TRBV12-4